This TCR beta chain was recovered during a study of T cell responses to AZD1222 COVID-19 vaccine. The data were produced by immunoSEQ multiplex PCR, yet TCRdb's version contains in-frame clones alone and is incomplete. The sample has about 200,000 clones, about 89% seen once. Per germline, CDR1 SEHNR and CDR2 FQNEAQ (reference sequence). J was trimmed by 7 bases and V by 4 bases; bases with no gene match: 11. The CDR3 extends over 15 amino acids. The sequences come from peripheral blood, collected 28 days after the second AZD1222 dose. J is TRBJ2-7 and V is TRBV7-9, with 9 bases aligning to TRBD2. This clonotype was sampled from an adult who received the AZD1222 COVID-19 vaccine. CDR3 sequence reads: CASSSVAGASREQYF. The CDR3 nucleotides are TGTGCCAGCAGCTCCGTAGCGGGAGCGAGTCGGGAGCAGTACTTC.